This T cell receptor (beta chain) is drawn from a study of regulatory T cells in long-lasting Graves disease. Assembly of TCR beta libraries relied on iRepertoire HTBI primers together with Arm-PCR of CDR3 regions. MiXCR, applied by TCRdb to the multiplex PCR reads, yields one record per CDR3 protein. This sample has approximately 350,000 distinct CDR3 sequences, with 16% found just once. Time point indicated: newly diagnosed GD, antithyroid drugs for less than 3 months. There was RNA extracted from PBMCs, and the TCR library was made from it. An endocrinology department located in Xi'an, China, was where the patients came from. This clonotype was counted ten times or more. V dropped 6 bases and J dropped 7 bases, with 18 bases sitting between them. CDR3 length equals 14 residues. The germline gives CDR1 SGHAT, CDR2 FQDESV (reference sequence). These records were also assigned to another study, of T cells in Graves' hyperthyroidism and ophthalmopathy. According to that study: Most thyroid-expanded clonotypes above 0.001 were also found in blood.

The source of this sequence is a man in his forties or fifties with Graves disease. The sequencing here drew on peripheral blood mononuclear cells (PBMCs), taken at new diagnosis, from a patient treated with antithyroid drugs. The chain joins TRBV11-1 to TRBJ1-1; D may be TRBD1 (6 bases). The CDR3 here is CASSLRRQDDEAFF. The CDR3 DNA is TGTGCCAGCAGTTTAAGAAGACAGGACGATGAAGCTTTCTTT.